The entry below describes one T cell receptor beta chain. Method: immunoSEQ multiplex PCR; TCRdb's copy keeps in-frame clones and lacks some. Found here are about 45,000 clones, 88% of them singletons; the top ten hold around 4.2%. CDR1 GTSNPN and CDR2 SVGIG come from the germline V gene (reference sequence). After removal of 2 bases from V and 4 bases from J, the junction contained 9 bases not matched to a gene. CDR3 length: 15 residues. The source of the sample is a study of PD-L1 blockade in urothelial cancer. As for the study in general: Dosed intravenously at 1,200 mg every 3 weeks, atezolizumab was initiated by patients around 2014.

The J gene is TRBJ1-2, the V gene TRBV30, with 8 bases aligning to TRBD1. The sequence was obtained from a man aged 80 or over with urothelial cancer. Sample: PBMCs, taken around atezolizumab (anti-PD-L1) treatment. In DNA, the CDR3 is TGTGCCTGGAGTAAAAACAGGGGGAACCTCTATGGCTACACCTTC. Translation gives CAWSKNRGNLYGYTF.